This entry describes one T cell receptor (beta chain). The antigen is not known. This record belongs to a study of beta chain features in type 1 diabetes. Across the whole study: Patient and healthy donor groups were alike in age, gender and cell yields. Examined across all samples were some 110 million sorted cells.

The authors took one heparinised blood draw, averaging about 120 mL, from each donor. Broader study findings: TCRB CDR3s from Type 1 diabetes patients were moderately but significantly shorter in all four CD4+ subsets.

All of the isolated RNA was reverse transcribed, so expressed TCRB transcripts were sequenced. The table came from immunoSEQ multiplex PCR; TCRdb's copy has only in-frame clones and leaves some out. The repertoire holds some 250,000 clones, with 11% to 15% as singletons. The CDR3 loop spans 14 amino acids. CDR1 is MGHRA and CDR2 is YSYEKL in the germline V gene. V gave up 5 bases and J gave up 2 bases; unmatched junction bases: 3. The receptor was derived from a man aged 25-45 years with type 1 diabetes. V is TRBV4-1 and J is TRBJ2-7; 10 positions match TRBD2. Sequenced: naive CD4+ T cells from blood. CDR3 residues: CASSIAGGTYEQYF. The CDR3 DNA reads TGCGCCAGCAGCATAGCGGGAGGAACCTACGAGCAGTACTTC.